Here is one T cell receptor beta chain with its context. The data were produced by immunoSEQ multiplex PCR, yet TCRdb's version contains in-frame clones alone and is incomplete. Found here are 66,000 or so clones, 75% to 90% of them singletons; the top ten hold 3.5% to 4.5%. The timepoints at which blood was sampled were baseline, cycle 4 day 1, and cycle 7 day 1. The source of the sample is a study of OX40 agonist ivuxolimab in advanced cancers. Study summary: Patients were infused with ivuxolimab every 2 weeks at 0.01 to 10 mg/kg.

The sequenced sample was CD4+ or CD8+ T cells sorted from blood, obtained in a trial of the OX40 agonist ivuxolimab. The sequence was obtained from an adult with an advanced solid tumor such as melanoma, head and neck, liver or kidney cancer.

The CDR3: CASRDSGRAISPQHF. CDR3 DNA: TGTGCCAGCAGGGACTCTGGGAGGGCAATCAGCCCCCAGCATTTT. The rearrangement joins TRBV6-1 to TRBJ1-5; no definite D call. V was clipped by 6 bases and J by 10 bases, with 22 bases between them. The CDR3 length is 15 residues. Germline CDR1 MNHNS, CDR2 SASEGT.